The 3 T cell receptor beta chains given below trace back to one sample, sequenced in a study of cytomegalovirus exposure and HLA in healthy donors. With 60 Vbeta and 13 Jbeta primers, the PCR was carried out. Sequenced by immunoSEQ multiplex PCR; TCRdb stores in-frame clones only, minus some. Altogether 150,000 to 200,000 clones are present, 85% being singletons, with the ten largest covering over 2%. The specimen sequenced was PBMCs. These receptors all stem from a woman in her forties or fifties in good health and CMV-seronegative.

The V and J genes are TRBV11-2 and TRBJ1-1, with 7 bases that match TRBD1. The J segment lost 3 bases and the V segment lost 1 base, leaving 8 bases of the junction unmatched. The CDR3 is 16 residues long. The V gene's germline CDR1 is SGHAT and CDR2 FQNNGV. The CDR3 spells CASSLGYRGRDTEAFF. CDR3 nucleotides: TGTGCCAGCAGCTTAGGCTACAGGGGTCGGGACACTGAAGCTTTCTTT.

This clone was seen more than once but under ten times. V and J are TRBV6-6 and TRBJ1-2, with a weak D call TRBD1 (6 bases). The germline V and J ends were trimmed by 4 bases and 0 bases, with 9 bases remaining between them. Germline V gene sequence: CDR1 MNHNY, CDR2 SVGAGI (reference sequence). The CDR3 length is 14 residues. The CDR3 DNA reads TGTGCCAGCAGTTGGGGACAAACTAACTATGGCTACACCTTC. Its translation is CASSWGQTNYGYTF.

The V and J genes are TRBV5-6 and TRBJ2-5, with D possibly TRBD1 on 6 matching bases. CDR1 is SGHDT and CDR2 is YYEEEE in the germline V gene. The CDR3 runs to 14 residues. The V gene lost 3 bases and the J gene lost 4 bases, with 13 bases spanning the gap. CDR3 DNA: TGTGCCAGCAGCTGGCAGGGGCCCGTAGAGACCCAGTACTTC. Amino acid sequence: CASSWQGPVETQYF.